This TCR beta chain was sequenced in a study of blood T cell repertoires in COVID-19. This clone was picked up a small number of times. From germline, CDR1 is MGHRA and CDR2 YSYEKL. Trimming shortened V by 0 bases and J by 6 bases, and 12 bases separated the two germline ends. The CDR3 is made up of 15 amino acids. Source study methods: For nucleated cells, counts were estimated from reference gene primer amplification. Data came from immunoSEQ multiplex PCR; TCRdb stores just in-frame clones and leaves some out. V and J calls and clone size come straight from that table; D and trimming were deduced from the DNA. Of approximately 150,000 clones listed, 89% are singletons.

Sequences were obtained from peripheral blood. The rearrangement joins TRBV4-1 to TRBJ1-5; D ambiguous. The sequence was collected from a human donor in a cohort sampled during active COVID-19. CDR3 loop: CASSQDLGGPQPQHF. CDR3 DNA sequence: TGCGCCAGCAGCCAAGATTTGGGAGGGCCTCAGCCCCAGCATTTT.